This T cell receptor beta chain was recovered during a study of human T cells and chemical hapten exposure. Overall study results and limits: The donors suffered from alopecia, so their immune response may not match that of healthy people. Positively correlated with patch test score were the counts of PT1 expanded TCRs.

Germline V gene sequence: CDR1 LGHNA, CDR2 YSLEER. This CDR3 is 13 amino acids long. Trimming cost V 5 bases and J 5 bases, with 12 bases left between them. In the case of this clonotype: Its antigen is unknown.

TCRdb recomputed calls from the RACE reads with MiXCR, one row per CDR3 protein. The sample yields around 150,000 distinct CDR3 sequences, around a quarter seen once. Documented time point: patch test 3, about 24 weeks after DPC sensitization. Regarding treatment: therapeutic diphenylcyclopropenone sensitization with weekly scalp DPC. The material sequenced was whole blood, taken in connection with sensitization to the hapten diphenylcyclopropenone (DPC). The rearrangement joins TRBV4-3 to TRBJ2-5, with D possibly TRBD2 on 5 matching bases. The TCR sequence derives from a woman between 18 and 29 years old with alopecia areata. Some clones in this sample may be carry-over from other donors' samples. The CDR3 DNA is TGCGCCAGCAGCAAACAACCGGGGGAGACCCAGTACTTC. It specifies CASSKQPGETQYF.